One and the same sample provided the 8 T cell receptor beta chains below, sequenced in a study of blood T cell repertoires in COVID-19. Profiling relied on immunoSEQ multiplex PCR, and the TCRdb table lists in-frame clones only, not all of them. The sample shows approximately 500,000 clones, roughly 89% of them seen only once. Source material: peripheral blood. The receptors stem from a woman aged 50 to 65 with COVID-19, enrolled during active disease.

The chain carries TRBV7-6 and TRBJ1-3, with TRBD1 as a possible D gene (6 bases). The length of the CDR3 is 17 residues. V lost 7 bases to trimming and J lost 1 base, with 20 bases between them. Germline-derived CDR1 and CDR2 are SGHVS and FNYEAQ. The DNA of the CDR3 is TGTGCCAGCACCCTCCAAATAGGGGGGGCTTCTGGAAACACCATATATTTT. Amino acid sequence: CASTLQIGGASGNTIYF.

As DNA, the CDR3 is TGTGCCAGCAGCCGGCCGGGGGTTTCGGGGAATGAGCAGTTCTTC. This encodes CASSRPGVSGNEQFF. This rearrangement joins TRBV5-4 to TRBJ2-1, with D possibly matching TRBD2 (6 bases). Trimming removed 4 bases at V and 7 bases at J, with 18 bases between. The CDR3 is 15 amino acids. Germline values: CDR1 SGHNT, CDR2 YYREEE (reference sequence).

To note about this clone: The junction departs from germline at one end; a sequencing error may be responsible. The V gene is TRBV19, the J gene TRBJ1-5; D might be TRBD1 (6 bases). Germline loops: CDR1 LNHDA, CDR2 SQIVND (reference sequence). The CDR3 sequence is 16 residues long. CDR3 sequence reads: CASSPRPGTSTQPQHF. In DNA form, the CDR3 reads TGTGCCAGTAGTCCGCGTCCCGGGACAAGCACTCAGCCCCAGCATTTT.

This clone was recorded only once. J is TRBJ1-1 and V is TRBV2; 12 nucleotides agree with TRBD1. Unmatched junction bases numbered 7, after V lost 4 bases and J lost 4 bases. The CDR3 has 16 residues. Germline V gene sequence: CDR1 SNHLY, CDR2 FYNNEI. The CDR3 protein is CASSGDRGRLSTEAFF. For the CDR3, the DNA is TGTGCCAGCAGTGGGGACAGGGGGCGTTTAAGCACTGAAGCTTTCTTT.

This sequence joins TRBV21-1 and TRBJ1-5; the table's D call, TRBD1, was not checked against the DNA. TRBV21-1 is termed a pseudogene. The CDR3 extends over 19 amino acids. In nucleotides, the CDR3 is TGTGCCAGCAGCAAAGCCTATCTGGGGCAGGGGGCTCGAATTCAGCCCCAGCATTTT. It codes for CASSKAYLGQGARIQPQHF.

This clone appeared a single time. In the same sample, other DNA sequences code for this CDR3. This sequence joins TRBV5-1 and TRBJ1-4; 12 nucleotides match TRBD1. The germline gives CDR1 SGHRS, CDR2 YFSETQ. The CDR3 length is 15 residues. The junction had 6 bases not matched to a gene; V was cut back by 4 bases and J by 8 bases. CDR3 coding DNA: TGCGCCAGCAGCCTAGCCGGGACAGGGGGCGAAAAACTGTTTTTT. It codes for CASSLAGTGGEKLFF.

This clone came up a few times. The chain carries TRBV24-1 and TRBJ2-2; 10 bases line up with TRBD1. This CDR3 has 15 amino acids. Germline V gives CDR1 KGHDR, CDR2 SFDVKD. The ends lost 5 bases at V and 4 bases at J; junction bases unmatched: 3. CDR3 sequence: CATSVGTGATGELFF. The CDR3 DNA sequence: TGTGCCACCAGTGTGGGGACAGGGGCCACCGGGGAGCTGTTTTTT.

This clone was observed once. This chain links TRBV11-2 with TRBJ2-3; 10 bases map to TRBD2. V lost 3 bases to trimming and J lost 7 bases; unmatched junction nucleotides: 4. CDR3 length: 14 residues. Germline lookup yields CDR1 SGHAT and CDR2 FQNNGV. The CDR3 DNA is TGTGCCAGCAGCTTTCAAGCGGGGGGGAATACGCAGTATTTT. Translating it yields CASSFQAGGNTQYF. The full variable domain, with the rest looked up from reference TRBV11-2 and TRBJ2-3, is EAGVAQSPRYKIIEKRQSVAFWCNPISGHATLYWYQQILGQGPKLLIQFQNNGVVDDSQLPKDRFSAERLKGVDSTLKIQPAKLEDSAVYLCASSFQAGGNTQYFGPGTRLTVL.